This record concerns one T cell receptor (beta chain) sequence. This clonotype was seen only a few times. This clone's antigen is unknown. Base qualities are not provided; no much larger clone lies one nucleotide away. V is shortened by 2 bases, J by 4 bases, and the region joining them spans 12 bases. The CDR3 numbers 15 residues from cysteine through phenylalanine. The DNA shown is the 45-base CDR3, in frame from base 1. Looking up the germline V gene yields CDR1 SGHRS and CDR2 YFSETQ. These data are taken from a study of human T cells and chemical hapten exposure (dated by TCRdb to the early 2020s). For the study in its entirety: For sensitization, 2% DPC in acetone was applied to a roughly 2 cm by roughly 2 cm area of upper inner arm skin. Throughout the study period of about 23 weeks, patients also received therapeutic DPC doses to the scalp every week. Patch testing was performed on the upper back with Finn chambers containing 0.01% DPC, and the patch tests were scored after 6 days according to International Contact Dermatitis Research Group standards. Most of the patients in the cohort were female, and the cohort covered alopecia areata with under or over 50% scalp involvement, alopecia totalis and alopecia universalis. Libraries were combined into a pool for sequencing, and differences in TCR yield between samples came mainly from small differences in library volumes within the pool. The study tracked peripheral blood TCR repertoire changes in vivo during primary and secondary sensitization to the hapten diphenylcyclopropenone (DPC) in alopecia patients. Blood samples were taken from patients before sensitization (week 0) and then at 2, 6 and about 24 weeks after DPC sensitization. For TCR sequencing, blood came from 25 to 35 alopecia patients at anywhere from one to four time points (pre-sensitization, 2, 6 and 24 weeks). The investigation overall reported the following: A positive correlation was found between the number of PT1 expanded TCRs and patch test score, with significance reached at thresholds 8, 16 and 32 but not 4. Compared with pre-sensitization or healthy control sets, expanded TCRs formed significantly more large CDR3 similarity clusters, which is consistent with antigen-driven responses. DPC sensitization did not change how many TCRs were above 1 in 1000 frequency, and no evidence was found of alterations in global repertoire structure. Repeated subsampling changed both the strength of the expansion versus patch-test correlation and the threshold at which that correlation became significant. All patients had alopecia, a presumed autoimmune disease, so their immune response might differ from that of healthy individuals.

The sample's time point label, decoded: patch test 1, 2 weeks after DPC sensitization. The label giving this sample's treatment or condition can be read as: therapeutic diphenylcyclopropenone sensitization with weekly scalp DPC. At each patch-test visit, blood was drawn before the patch test was applied. Patients were eligible if aged 18 to 70, diagnosed with alopecia and judged suitable for DPC therapy, and pregnant patients were excluded. Total RNA was isolated from unfractionated whole blood collected in Tempus Blood RNA tubes. Library method: RACE. TCRdb names NextSeq 500 as the instrument used. Library preparation attached unique molecular identifiers to individual cDNA molecules for quantitative, reproducible TCR counting. For every blood RNA sample, sequencing covered both the TCR alpha and TCR beta chains. As for the authors' bioinformatics: Samples had a median of about 96,000 TCRs, with a range from roughly 23,224 to 700,000. V, J and CDR3 annotation of the TCR reads was carried out using the Decombinator software suite. To make PS versus PT1 abundance plots, every sample was subsampled to the same number of TCRs (28,000). Expanded TCRs were defined as absent before sensitization and observed at least eight times at the 2-week time point. Starting from the raw public reads, TCRdb applied fastp trimming at Q25, assembled clones with MiXCR and retained in-frame beta chains. When rows share a CDR3 protein, they turn into one entry using the most common DNA and genes. For this entry, the V and J calls and clone size follow TCRdb and not the study's own pipeline. The sample data list some 180,000 distinct CDR3 sequences, and 20% to 25% of these were observed just once. The ten largest account for 6% to 8% of the sample.

The chain is encoded by TRBV5-1 joined to TRBJ2-2; the D region possibly corresponds to TRBD2 (6 bases align). Sequenced material: whole blood, taken in connection with sensitization to the hapten diphenylcyclopropenone (DPC). The TCR originated in a woman between 50 and 59 years old with alopecia areata. Some clones in this sample may be carry-over from other donors' samples. The CDR3 region has the sequence CASSFFLARTGELFF. The DNA sequence follows: TGCGCCAGCAGCTTTTTTCTAGCGCGCACCGGGGAGCTGTTTTTT.